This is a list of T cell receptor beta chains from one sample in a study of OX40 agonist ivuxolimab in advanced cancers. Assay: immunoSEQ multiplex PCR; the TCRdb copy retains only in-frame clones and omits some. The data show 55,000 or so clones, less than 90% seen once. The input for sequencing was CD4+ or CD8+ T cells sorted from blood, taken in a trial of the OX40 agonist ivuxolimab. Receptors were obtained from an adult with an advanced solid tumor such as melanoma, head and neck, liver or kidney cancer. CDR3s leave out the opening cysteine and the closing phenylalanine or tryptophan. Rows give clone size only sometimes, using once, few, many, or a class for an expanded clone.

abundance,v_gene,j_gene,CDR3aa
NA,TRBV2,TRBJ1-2,ASSSTGDYGYT
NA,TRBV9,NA,ASSVSGGNNEQY
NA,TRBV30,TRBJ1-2,AWSPVGGFNYGYT
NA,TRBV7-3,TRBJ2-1,ASSSLAGGRDEQF
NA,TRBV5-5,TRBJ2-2,ATRALANTGELF
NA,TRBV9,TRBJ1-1,ASSPSTSPNTEAF
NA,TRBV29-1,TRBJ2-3,SAALDFRSTQY
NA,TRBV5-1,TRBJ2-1,ASSYIPGTHNEQF
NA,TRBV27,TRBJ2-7,ASSGTASEQY
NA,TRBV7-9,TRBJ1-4,ASSLASGGYEKLF
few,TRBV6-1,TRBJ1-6,ASSEEAGHNSPLH
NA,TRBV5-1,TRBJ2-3,ASRTGTSETDTQY
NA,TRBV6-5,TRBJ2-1,ASSYGTGGHEQF
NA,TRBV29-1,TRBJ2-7,SAQTGGNEQY
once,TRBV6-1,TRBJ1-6,ASSELGGGNNSPLH
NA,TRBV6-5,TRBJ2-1,ASSSLSGGEYNEQF
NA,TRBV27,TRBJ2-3,ASSLQLPGDTQY